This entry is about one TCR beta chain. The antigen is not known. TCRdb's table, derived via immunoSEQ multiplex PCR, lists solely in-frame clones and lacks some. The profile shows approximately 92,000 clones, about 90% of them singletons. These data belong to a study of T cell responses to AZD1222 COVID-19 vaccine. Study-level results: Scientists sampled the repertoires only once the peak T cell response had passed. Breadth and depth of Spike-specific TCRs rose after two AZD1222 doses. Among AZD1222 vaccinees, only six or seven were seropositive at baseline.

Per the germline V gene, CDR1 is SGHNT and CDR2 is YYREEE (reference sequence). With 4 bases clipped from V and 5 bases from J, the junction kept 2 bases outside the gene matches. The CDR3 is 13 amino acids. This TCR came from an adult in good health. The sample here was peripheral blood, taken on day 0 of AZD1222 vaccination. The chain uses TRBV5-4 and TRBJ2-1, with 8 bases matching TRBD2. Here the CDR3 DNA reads TGTGCCAGCAGCCGCGGGGGGAACAATGAGCAGTTCTTC. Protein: CASSRGGNNEQFF.